The 25 T cell receptor beta chains below were found in one sample sequenced in a study of tumor and adjacent non-tumor tissue in lung cancer. RNA was extracted from bulk tissue without any cell sorting. This non-tumor lung sample came from over 3 cm beyond the tumor edge. The library came from three nested PCR rounds adapted from ARM-PCR protocols. In TCRdb, the multiplex PCR reads were re-called with MiXCR into one record per CDR3 protein. Seen here are some 100,000 distinct CDR3 sequences, roughly two thirds observed once, and the top ten hold approximately 18%. Input material: distant non-tumor lung tissue. These receptor sequences come from a man aged 30 to 39 with non-small cell lung cancer.

A word on this clonotype: The conserved closing phenylalanine or tryptophan is absent in this CDR3, likely reflecting a read error. The chain joins TRBV6-5 to TRBJ2-4; the match to TRBD2 covers 7 bases. The CDR3 is 13 amino acids. Germline V gives CDR1 MNHEY, CDR2 SVGAGI. CDR3 loop: CVSSQPGGSLQYL. CDR3 DNA sequence: TGTGTCAGCAGTCAGCCCGGGGGGTCCCTTCAGTACCTC.

This clonotype has at least ten counts. V gene TRBV10-3 combines with J gene TRBJ2-5; maybe TRBD2 (7 bases). Looked up from germline, CDR1 is ENHRY and CDR2 is SYGVKD. V was clipped by 6 bases and J by 4 bases, with 12 bases between them. The CDR3 contains 13 residues. The CDR3 sequence: CAISGGPLETQYF. CDR3 in DNA: TGTGCCATCAGCGGGGGGCCCTTAGAGACCCAGTACTTC.

V and J are TRBV5-1 and TRBJ2-1, with D possibly TRBD1 on 6 matching bases. Trimming stripped 0 bases from V and 3 bases from J, with 10 bases between. The CDR3 covers 15 residues. Per the germline V gene, CDR1 is SGHRS and CDR2 is YFSETQ. The CDR3 nucleotides read TGCGCCAGCAGCTTGGGACAGGCCTACTACAATGAGCAGTTCTTC. Amino acid sequence: CASSLGQAYYNEQFF.

As regards this clonotype: It is likely a read error, because the conserved phenylalanine at the end of the CDR3 is missing. The limits of the CDR3 on the DNA are not certain, so only TCRdb's listed CDR3 is given. The genes are TRBV11-2 and TRBJ2-1; TRBD1 reflects the table's D call only, with no check against the DNA. Germline loops: CDR1 SGHAT, CDR2 FQNNGV. Termini included, the CDR3 measures 15 amino acids. The chain's CDR3 is CVSSPTLTGEGEHFL.

Turning to this clonotype: Mismatch with germline at one junction end may stem from a read error. This chain links TRBV20-1 with TRBJ2-1; D is possibly TRBD2 (5 bases). There are 14 residues in the CDR3. Germline-derived CDR1 and CDR2 are DFQATT and SNEGSKA (reference sequence). This chain's CDR3 is CSTSSPTNVYEQFF. DNA of the CDR3: TGCAGTACTAGTTCCCCGACTAACGTCTATGAGCAGTTCTTC.

This clonotype has just a few counts. A much larger clone differs from this one at a single base, so this may be a read error. The chain carries TRBV6-2 or TRBV6-3 and TRBJ2-7; D gene uncertain. Germline CDR1 is MNHEY and CDR2 is SVGEGT. V lost 2 bases and J lost 2, with 7 bases in between. The CDR3 is 13 amino acids. CDR3 sequence reads: CASSYGRTYEQYF. The CDR3 DNA follows: TGTGCCAGCAGTTACGGCCGGACCTACGAGCAGTACTTC.

The sample holds many counts of this clonotype. The chain carries TRBV4-3 and TRBJ2-2; TRBD2 is a possible D gene (7 bases). The CDR3 totals 15 residues. The germline V gene has CDR1 LGHNA and CDR2 YSLEER. Deletions cut 4 bases from V and 4 bases from J, with 13 bases between. The CDR3 DNA sequence: TGCGCCAGCAGCCGGGGGGGGGGCCGCACCGGGGAGCTGTTTTTT. It yields the protein CASSRGGGRTGELFF.

Note on this clonotype: The junction departs from the called germline gene at one end, perhaps through a read error. The chain recombines TRBV6-5 with TRBJ2-7; the D is unclear. This CDR3 contains 14 residues. Germline V gene data show CDR1 as MNHEY and CDR2 as SVGAGI. The DNA for the CDR3 is TGTGCCAGCAGTTACTTAATCGGGTCTCACGAACAGTACTTC. Translated: CASSYLIGSHEQYF.

Details on this clonotype: As the CDR3 is not closed by the conserved phenylalanine or tryptophan, this likely results from a read error. The chain joins TRBV6-2 or TRBV6-3 to TRBJ2-1, with D perhaps TRBD2 (5 bases). V gave up 8 bases and J gave up 9 bases, with 20 bases separating them. This CDR3 has 14 residues. Germline CDR1 MNHEY, CDR2 SVGEGT. CDR3 DNA: TGTGCCAGCGAGGGCTTACAGAGTATGGGTGAGCAGTTCTCC. Translating gives CASEGLQSMGEQFS.

Details on this clonotype: Since a much larger clone is just one base distant, this may be a read error. The V and J genes are TRBV7-9 and TRBJ1-5; 8 nucleotides match TRBD1. V shed 7 bases, J shed 2 bases, and the junction held 7 bases outside the gene matches. The CDR3 covers 15 residues. Per germline, CDR1 SEHNR and CDR2 FQNEAQ (reference sequence). In nucleotides, the CDR3 is TGTGCCAGCATCCCCACAGGGGGAGGCAATCAGCCCCAGCATTTT. Protein product: CASIPTGGGNQPQHF.

This clonotype was seen at least ten times. The genes are TRBV20-1 and TRBJ1-4, with no clear D. The CDR3 runs 11 residues. Germline V lookup: CDR1 DFQATT, CDR2 SNEGSKA (reference sequence). V lost 1 base and J 7 bases, leaving 4 bases between the germline ends. CDR3 sequence: CSARVGEKLFF. The CDR3 coding sequence is TGCAGTGCTAGAGTCGGTGAAAAACTGTTTTTT.

Remarks on this clonotype: A much larger clone differs by one base, so this may be a read error. The J gene is TRBJ1-2, the V gene TRBV28; no definite D call. The CDR3 sequence is 14 residues long. Germline V gives CDR1 MDHEN, CDR2 SYDVKM. The CDR3 sequence is CVSSLVFESGGYTF. CDR3 DNA: TGTGTCAGCAGTTTAGTTTTTGAATCGGGTGGCTACACCTTC.

Of note for this clonotype: A much larger clone differs by one base, so this may be a read error. The J gene is TRBJ1-1, the V gene TRBV10-3; 7 bases map to TRBD1. Germline loops: CDR1 ENHRY, CDR2 SYGVKD. The CDR3 length is 14 residues. Written as DNA, the CDR3 is TGTGGCATCAGTGCAGGGACAGCGAACACTGAAGCTTTCTTT. Its protein product is CGISAGTANTEAFF.

The chain couples TRBV29-1 to TRBJ2-7; TRBD1 aligns across 7 bases. V lost 5 bases, J lost 0 bases, and 7 bases stayed unmatched. The V gene's germline CDR1 is SQVTM and CDR2 ANQGSEA. The CDR3 contains 14 residues. CDR3 sequence (DNA): TGCAGCGTTAGGGGAACAGGGGACTCCTACGAGCAGTACTTC. Protein sequence: CSVRGTGDSYEQYF.

The genes are TRBV16 and TRBJ1-1, with 10 bases lining up with TRBD1. Germline V gene sequence: CDR1 KGHSY, CDR2 FQNENV. The CDR3 has 15 amino acids. With 6 bases clipped from V and 4 bases from J, the junction kept 8 bases outside the gene matches. CDR3 coding DNA: TGTGCCAGCAGAGACAGGGGGCTTTGGGTCACTGAAGCTTTCTTT. The encoded protein is CASRDRGLWVTEAFF.

The chain is built from TRBV28 and TRBJ2-7, with TRBD2 matching over 12 bases. The germline CDR1 and CDR2 sequences are MDHEN and SYDVKM. CDR3 size: 15 residues. Unmatched junction bases numbered 6, after V lost 6 bases and J lost 3 bases. CDR3 residues: CASSRAGLAGYEQYF. CDR3 in DNA: TGTGCCAGCAGCCGTGCGGGACTAGCGGGCTACGAGCAGTACTTC.

Details on this clonotype: One end of the junction varies from germline; a read error may be responsible. This chain uses TRBV6-6 with TRBJ2-1; the D gene is possibly TRBD2 (6 bases). Germline loops: CDR1 MNHNY, CDR2 SVGAGI (reference sequence). This CDR3 is built from 15 residues. DNA for the CDR3: TGTGCCTGCAGACCTTCTAGCGTGAGCTACAATGAGCAGTTCTTC. Its translation: CACRPSSVSYNEQFF.

Concerning this clonotype itself: A much more abundant neighbour one base away suggests this may be a read error. The chain is built from TRBV20-1 and TRBJ2-3, with TRBD2 matching 8 bases. Losses at the gene ends were 1 base for V and 10 bases for J; bases not matched to a gene: 4. The CDR3 is 12 residues long. Germline V lookup: CDR1 DFQATT, CDR2 SNEGSKA (reference sequence). The CDR3 DNA reads TGCAGTGCTAGAGGAGCGGGGGATTCGCAGTATTTT. Protein product: CSARGAGDSQYF.

In the case of this clonotype: At one of its ends the junction is not consistent with the germline gene, which may arise from a read error. The J gene is TRBJ2-7, the V gene TRBV4-1; no firm D call. CDR3 length equals 17 residues. Germline loops: CDR1 MGHRA, CDR2 YSYEKL. The CDR3 loop reads CASSQDLAILDIFEQYF. The CDR3 region has the DNA TGCGCCAGCAGTCAAGACCTCGCAATTCTAGACATCTTCGAGCAGTACTTC.

This clonotype was found a few times. This may be a read error: a much more frequent sequence differs by one nucleotide. The CDR3 DNA follows: TGTGCCAGCAGCCAAGATTGGTTGGAGTTCGATGGCTACACCTTC. Translating gives CASSQDWLEFDGYTF. The V call is TRBV4-2, the J call TRBJ1-2; D gene unclear. The CDR3 covers 15 residues. V lost 0 bases, J lost 6 bases, and 14 bases lay in between. Germline loops: CDR1 LGHNA, CDR2 YNFKEQ.

This clonotype was detected many times. The chain recombines TRBV5-6 with TRBJ1-1; D is possibly TRBD1 (5 bases). There are 15 residues in the CDR3. Germline loops: CDR1 SGHDT, CDR2 YYEEEE. Trimming removed 4 bases from V and 4 bases from J, with 17 bases in between. The DNA for the CDR3 is TGTGCCAGCAGCCCACCAAATTACAGGATCACTGAAGCTTTCTTT. Its protein product is CASSPPNYRITEAFF.

In the case of this clonotype: The junction and the germline gene differ at one end; a read error may be behind it. The chain couples TRBV4-1 to TRBJ1-4, with a weak D call TRBD1 (5 bases). CDR3 length: 15 amino acids. The germline gives CDR1 MGHRA, CDR2 YSYEKL. CDR3 protein: CASSPGGGSKEKLFF. The DNA of the CDR3 is TGCGCCAGCAGCCCGGGGGGGGGTTCTAAAGAAAAACTGTTTTTT.

V gene TRBV24-1 combines with J gene TRBJ1-5; 7 bases map to TRBD1. Germline CDR1 is KGHDR and CDR2 is SFDVKD. The J segment lost 1 base and the V segment lost 6 bases, leaving 11 bases of the junction unmatched. The CDR3 extends over 17 amino acids. The CDR3 DNA is TGTGCCACCAGTCCGGGACAGTGGCAGGGGAGCAATCAGCCCCAGCATTTT. This codes for CATSPGQWQGSNQPQHF.

On this clonotype itself: Mismatch with germline at one junction end may stem from a read error. The chain carries TRBV24-1 and TRBJ2-1; TRBD2 might be the D (5 bases). The CDR3 sequence is 15 residues long. CDR1 KGHDR and CDR2 SFDVKD come from the germline V gene. CDR3 bases: TGTGCCACCCCCAGACGACCTAGCTCCTACAATGGGCAGTTCTTC. Translation: CATPRRPSSYNGQFF.

Concerning this clonotype itself: At one boundary the junction diverges from the germline segment, which might be a read error. The gene calls are TRBV11-2 and TRBJ2-1; TRBD2 matches at 8 bases. The CDR3 extends over 16 amino acids. Germline V lookup: CDR1 SGHAT, CDR2 FQNNGV. In DNA, the CDR3 is TGTGCCAGCAGCCCGCTCGTAGCGGGGCCTTCCAATGAACAGTTCTTC. This translates into CASSPLVAGPSNEQFF.